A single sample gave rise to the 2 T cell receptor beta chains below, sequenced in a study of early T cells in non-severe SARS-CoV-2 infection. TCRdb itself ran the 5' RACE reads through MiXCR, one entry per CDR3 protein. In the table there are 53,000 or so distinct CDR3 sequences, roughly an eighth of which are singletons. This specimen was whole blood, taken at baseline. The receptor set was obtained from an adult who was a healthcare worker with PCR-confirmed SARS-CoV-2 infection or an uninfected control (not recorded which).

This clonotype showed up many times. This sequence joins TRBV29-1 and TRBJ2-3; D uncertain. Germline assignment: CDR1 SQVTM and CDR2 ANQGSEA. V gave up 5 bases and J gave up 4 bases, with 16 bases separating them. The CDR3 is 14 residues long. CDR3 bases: TGCAGCGTTACCCGAAGCCGGAGCCCAGATACGCAGTATTTT. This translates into CSVTRSRSPDTQYF.

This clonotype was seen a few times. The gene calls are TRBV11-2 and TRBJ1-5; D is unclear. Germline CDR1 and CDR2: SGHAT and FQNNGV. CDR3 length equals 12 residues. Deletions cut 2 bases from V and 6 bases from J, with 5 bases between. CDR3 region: CASSLNGQPQHF. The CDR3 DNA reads TGTGCCAGCAGCTTAAATGGTCAGCCCCAGCATTTT.